The present entry profiles one T cell receptor beta chain with its context. Antigen: not known. This CDR3 is 15 amino acids long. Germline CDR1 is GTSNPN and CDR2 is SVGIG (reference sequence). The V end lost 8 bases, the J end lost 7 bases, and 26 bases lay between the germline ends. The sample comes from a study of cytotoxic CD8 clonotypes in ibrutinib-treated CLL. Whole-study context: IGHV unmutated roughly 17; relapsed/refractory 11; treatment-naive about 15. Notes on the study in general: Sampling schedules were unmatched across sustained-remission and progressing patients. The study found public clonotypes uncommon, contracting or stable on treatment.

TCR beta libraries used approximately 1.9 micrograms of genomic DNA from cryopreserved PBMCs. Method: immunoSEQ multiplex PCR; TCRdb's copy keeps in-frame clones and lacks some. The table includes a few hundred thousand clones, roughly 70% detected once. The chain has TRBV30 and TRBJ1-2; tentatively, D is TRBD1 (5 bases). This receptor was obtained from a human donor with chronic lymphocytic leukemia. The source material was PBMCs, sampled after 36 months of ibrutinib treatment. CDR3 DNA: TGTGCCGCCTACCCGCGGCAGGGTGAAGGGGCTGGCTACACCTTC. Protein product: CAAYPRQGEGAGYTF.